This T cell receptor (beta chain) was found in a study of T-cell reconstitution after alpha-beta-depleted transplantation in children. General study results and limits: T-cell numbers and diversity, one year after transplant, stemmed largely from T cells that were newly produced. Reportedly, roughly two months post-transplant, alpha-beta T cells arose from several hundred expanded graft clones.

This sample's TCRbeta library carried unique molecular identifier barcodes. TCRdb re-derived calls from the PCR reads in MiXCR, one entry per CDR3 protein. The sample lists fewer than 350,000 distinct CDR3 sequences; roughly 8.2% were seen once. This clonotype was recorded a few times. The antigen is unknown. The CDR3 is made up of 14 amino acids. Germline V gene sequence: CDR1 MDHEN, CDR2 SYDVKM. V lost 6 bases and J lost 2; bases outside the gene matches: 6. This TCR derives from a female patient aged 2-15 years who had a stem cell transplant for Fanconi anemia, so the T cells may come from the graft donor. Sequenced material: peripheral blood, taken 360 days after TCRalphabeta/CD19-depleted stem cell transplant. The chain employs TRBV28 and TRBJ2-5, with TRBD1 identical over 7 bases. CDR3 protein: CASRLDRSQETQYF. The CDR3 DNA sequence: TGTGCCAGCAGATTGGACAGGTCACAAGAGACCCAGTACTTC.